The rows below give T cell receptor beta chains drawn from one sample of a study of blood T cell repertoires in COVID-19. Method: immunoSEQ multiplex PCR; TCRdb's copy keeps in-frame clones and lacks some. The repertoire holds around 140,000 clones, about nine tenths seen once, with 11% in the top ten. Input material: PBMCs or T cells enriched from blood (not recorded which). Source of these receptors: a man aged 55 to 70 who had recovered from COVID-19. Each CDR3 is given with its conserved first and last residue. D genes are given only for firm matches. Size values are once, few and many counts, or a class for expanded clones, and some rows have none.

D gene,clone size,J gene,V gene,CDR3 DNA,CDR3 protein
TRBD1,-,TRBJ1-2,TRBV28,TGTGCCAGCAGCCAACGACAGGGGAGAGGAGGCTATGGCTACACCTTC,CASSQRQGRGGYGYTF
TRBD1,-,TRBJ1-5,TRBV6-5,TGTGCCAGCAGCCGCAACAGGGGAAGCAATCAGCCCCAGCATTTT,CASSRNRGSNQPQHF
-,-,TRBJ2-7,TRBV29-1,TGCAGCGTTGATTTAGCCCCTAACTACGAGCAGTACTTC,CSVDLAPNYEQYF
-,-,TRBJ2-6,TRBV6-6,TGTGCCAGCAGTTTAGCAGGGGCGAGGGGGGCCAACGTCCTGACTTTC,CASSLAGARGANVLTF
-,-,TRBJ1-6,TRBV7-9,TGTGCCAGCAGCTTTAGCTCCTATAATTCACCCCTCCACTTT,CASSFSSYNSPLHF
-,-,TRBJ1-2,TRBV28,TGTGCCAGCAGTTTCATCACTACCCCTAACTATGGCTACACCTTC,CASSFITTPNYGYTF
TRBD1,-,TRBJ1-3,TRBV5-1,TGCGCCAGCAGCCTCGGGACAGCGTCTGGAAACACCATATATTTT,CASSLGTASGNTIYF
-,-,TRBJ2-4,TRBV11-2,TGTGCCAGCAGCCCCCTCACGGGTCGGGGCATTCAGTACTTC,CASSPLTGRGIQYF
TRBD2,-,TRBJ2-1,TRBV27,TGTGCCAGCAGTTCAGGACTAGCGGGAGGGAACGAGCAGTTCTTC,CASSSGLAGGNEQFF
-,-,TRBJ1-4,TRBV18,TGTGCCAGCTCACCAGGAGAGGGTGGATTTAATGAAAAACTGTTTTTT,CASSPGEGGFNEKLFF
TRBD2,-,TRBJ2-7,TRBV11-1,TGTGCCAGCAGCACCAGAGCGGGAGGCTACGAGCAGTACTTC,CASSTRAGGYEQYF
TRBD1,once,TRBJ2-7,TRBV28,TGTGCCGCTGGACAGGGGTACGAGCAGTACTTC,CAAGQGYEQYF
-,-,TRBJ2-5,TRBV7-2,TGTGCCAGCAGCTCCCTAGCTCTCGAGACCCAGTACTTC,CASSSLALETQYF
-,-,TRBJ2-2,TRBV24-1,TGTGCCACCAGTGATTTGAGCGGAAACACCGGGGAGCTGTTTTTT,CATSDLSGNTGELFF
TRBD1,-,TRBJ1-1,TRBV28,TGTGCCAGCAAAAAGGCAGGGGGCCACACTGAAGCTTTCTTT,CASKKAGGHTEAFF
TRBD1,-,TRBJ1-2,TRBV5-5,TGTGCCAGCAGCCAGGACAGGGGCGGCTATGGCTACACCTTC,CASSQDRGGYGYTF